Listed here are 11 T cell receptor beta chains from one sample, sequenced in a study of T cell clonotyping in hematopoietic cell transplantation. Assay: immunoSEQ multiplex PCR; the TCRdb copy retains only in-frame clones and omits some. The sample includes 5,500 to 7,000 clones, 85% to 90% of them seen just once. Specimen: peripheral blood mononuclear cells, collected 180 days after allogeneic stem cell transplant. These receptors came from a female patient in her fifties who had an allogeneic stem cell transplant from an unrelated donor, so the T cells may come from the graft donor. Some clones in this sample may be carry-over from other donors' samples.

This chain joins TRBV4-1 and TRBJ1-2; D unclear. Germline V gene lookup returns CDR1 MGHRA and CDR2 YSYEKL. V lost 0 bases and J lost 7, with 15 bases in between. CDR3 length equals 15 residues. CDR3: CASSQDPNPSGGYTF. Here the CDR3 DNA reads TGCGCCAGCAGCCAAGATCCTAACCCAAGCGGTGGCTACACCTTC.

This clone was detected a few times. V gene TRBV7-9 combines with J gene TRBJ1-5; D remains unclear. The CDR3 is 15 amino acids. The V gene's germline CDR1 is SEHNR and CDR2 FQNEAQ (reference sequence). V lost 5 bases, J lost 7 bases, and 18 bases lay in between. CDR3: CASSPVVGNDQPQHF. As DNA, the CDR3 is TGTGCCAGCAGCCCAGTCGTGGGGAACGACCAGCCCCAGCATTTT.

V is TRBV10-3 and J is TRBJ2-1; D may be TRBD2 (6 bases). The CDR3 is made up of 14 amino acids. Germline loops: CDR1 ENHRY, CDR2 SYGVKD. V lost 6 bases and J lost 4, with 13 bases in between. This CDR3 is CAISSTGTYNEQFF. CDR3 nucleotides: TGTGCCATCAGCTCAACCGGGACTTACAATGAGCAGTTCTTC.

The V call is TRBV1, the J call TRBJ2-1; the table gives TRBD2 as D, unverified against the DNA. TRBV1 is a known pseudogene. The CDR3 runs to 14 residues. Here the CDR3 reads CTSSLRLARNEQFF. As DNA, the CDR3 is TGCACCAGCAGCCTACGACTAGCCCGAAATGAGCAGTTCTTC.

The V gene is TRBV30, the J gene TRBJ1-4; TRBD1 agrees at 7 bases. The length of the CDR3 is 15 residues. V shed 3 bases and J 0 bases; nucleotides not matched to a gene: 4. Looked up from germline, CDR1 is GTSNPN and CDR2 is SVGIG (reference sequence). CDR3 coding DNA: TGTGCCTGGAGCCCCGGGACAGCAACTAATGAAAAACTGTTTTTT. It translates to CAWSPGTATNEKLFF. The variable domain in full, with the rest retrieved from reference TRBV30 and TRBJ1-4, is SQTIHQWPATLVQPVGSPLSLECTVEGTSNPNLYWYRQAAGRGLQLLFYSVGIGQISSEVPQNLSASRPQDRQFILSSKKLLLSDSGFYLCAWSPGTATNEKLFFGSGTQLSVL.

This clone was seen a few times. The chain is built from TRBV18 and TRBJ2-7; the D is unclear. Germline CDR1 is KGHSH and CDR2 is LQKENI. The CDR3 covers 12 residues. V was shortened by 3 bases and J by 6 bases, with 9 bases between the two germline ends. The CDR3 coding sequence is TGTGCCAGCTCACCCGAAATGGTCGAGCAGTACTTC. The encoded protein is CASSPEMVEQYF.

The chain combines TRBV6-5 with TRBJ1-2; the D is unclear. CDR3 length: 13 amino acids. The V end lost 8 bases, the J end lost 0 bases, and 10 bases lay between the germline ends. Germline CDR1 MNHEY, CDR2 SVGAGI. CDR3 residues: CASGNRANYGYTF. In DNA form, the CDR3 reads TGTGCCAGCGGAAACAGAGCTAACTATGGCTACACCTTC.

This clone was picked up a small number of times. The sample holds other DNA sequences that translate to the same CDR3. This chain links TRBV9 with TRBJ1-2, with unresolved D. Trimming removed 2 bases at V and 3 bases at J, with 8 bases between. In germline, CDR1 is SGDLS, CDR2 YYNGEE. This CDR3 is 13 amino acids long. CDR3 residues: CASSVGGDYGYTF. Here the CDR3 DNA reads TGTGCCAGCAGCGTGGGAGGTGACTATGGCTACACCTTC.

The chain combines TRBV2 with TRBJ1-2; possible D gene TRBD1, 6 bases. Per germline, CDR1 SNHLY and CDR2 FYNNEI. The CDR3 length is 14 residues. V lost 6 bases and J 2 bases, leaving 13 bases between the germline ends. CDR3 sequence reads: CASSSDSPNYGYTF. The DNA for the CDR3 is TGTGCCAGCAGCTCGGACAGCCCCAACTATGGCTACACCTTC. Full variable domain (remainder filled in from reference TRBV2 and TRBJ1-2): EPEVTQTPSHQVTQMGQEVILRCVPISNHLYFYWYRQILGQKVEFLVSFYNNEISEKSEIFDDQFSVERPDGSNFTLKIRSTKLEDSAMYFCASSSDSPNYGYTFGSGTRLTVV.

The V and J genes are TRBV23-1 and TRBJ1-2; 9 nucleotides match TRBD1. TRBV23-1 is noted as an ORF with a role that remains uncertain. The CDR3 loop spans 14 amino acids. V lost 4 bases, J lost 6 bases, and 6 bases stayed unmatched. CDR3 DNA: TGCGCCAGCAGTCCTCGGACAGGGGAACATGGCTACACCTTC. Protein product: CASSPRTGEHGYTF.

DNA for the CDR3: TGTGCCAGCAGCGTAGCTGACCACCTAGCAGGGGAGCTGTTTTTT. Translated: CASSVADHLAGELFF. V usage is TRBV9 and J usage is TRBJ2-2; D is perhaps TRBD2 (5 bases). The germline V gene has CDR1 SGDLS and CDR2 YYNGEE. The V end was cut by 0 bases, the J end by 8 bases, with 14 bases between. This CDR3 has 15 residues.